This is a list of T cell receptor beta chains from one sample in a study of blood T cell repertoires in COVID-19. Only in-frame clones appear in the TCRdb table, and some are missing; sequencing was by immunoSEQ multiplex PCR. The sample lists approximately 35,000 clones; approximately 72% were seen once. Sequencing was carried out using peripheral blood. The receptor source for this set is a man at least 80 years old with acute or convalescent COVID-19. Both conserved end residues are part of each CDR3. D genes are given only for firm matches. Clone size, where shown, is once, few, many, or a class for clones that have expanded.

v_gene	abundance	d_gene	j_gene	CDR3aa	CDR3nt
TRBV2	NA	TRBD1	TRBJ2-1	CASGLRTGGMDEQFF	TGTGCCAGCGGCCTAAGGACAGGGGGTATGGATGAGCAGTTCTTC
TRBV7-2	NA	NA	TRBJ2-7	CASSPGGSREQYF	TGTGCCAGCAGCCCCGGAGGTTCCAGGGAGCAGTACTTC
TRBV3-1/TRBV3-2	NA	TRBD2	TRBJ2-3	CASSHPLAGGGDTQYF	TGTGCCAGCAGCCATCCACTAGCGGGGGGGGGAGATACGCAGTATTTT
TRBV5-1	NA	NA	TRBJ2-3	CASSLAGGSTDTQYF	TGCGCCAGCAGCTTGGCGGGGGGCAGCACAGATACGCAGTATTTT
TRBV7-9	NA	NA	TRBJ1-1	CASSYSASANTEAFF	TGTGCCAGCAGCTATAGCGCGTCAGCGAACACTGAAGCTTTCTTT
TRBV25-1	NA	NA	TRBJ1-2	CASRGGEAYGYTF	TGTGCCAGCAGGGGGGGGGAAGCTTATGGCTACACCTTC
TRBV9	NA	NA	TRBJ1-3	CASSALSPGTGNTIYF	TGTGCCAGCAGCGCGCTGAGCCCGGGGACTGGAAACACCATATATTTT
TRBV11-2	NA	NA	TRBJ1-1	CASSRGWGTEAFF	TGTGCCAGCAGCCGGGGATGGGGCACTGAAGCTTTCTTT
TRBV5-1	NA	NA	TRBJ2-3	CASSLKGGTDTQYF	TGCGCCAGCAGCTTAAAAGGAGGCACAGATACGCAGTATTTT
TRBV3-1/TRBV3-2	NA	TRBD1	TRBJ2-2	CASRTGQGRDTGELFF	TGTGCCAGCAGGACGGGACAGGGGCGGGACACCGGGGAGCTGTTTTTT
TRBV18	few	NA	TRBJ1-5	CASSPRPSNQPQHF	TGTGCCAGCTCACCGCGTCCTAGCAATCAGCCCCAGCATTTT
TRBV7-9	NA	NA	TRBJ2-7	CASSLVYSYEQYF	TGTGCCAGCAGCTTAGTCTACTCCTACGAGCAGTACTTC
TRBV5-6	NA	TRBD1	TRBJ1-5	CASSRQGAQPQHF	TGTGCCAGCAGTCGACAGGGAGCGCAGCCCCAGCATTTT
TRBV6-5	few	TRBD1	TRBJ1-5	CASSQDRANQHF	TGTGCCAGCAGCCAAGACAGGGCTAACCAGCATTTT
TRBV11-1	NA	NA	TRBJ1-6	CASSLMGGLVSPLHF	TGTGCCAGCAGCTTGATGGGGGGTCTGGTTTCACCCCTCCACTTT
TRBV6-2/TRBV6-3	NA	TRBD1	TRBJ1-5	CASSGPGGAGNQPQHF	TGTGCCAGCAGTGGCCCAGGGGGCGCAGGCAATCAGCCCCAGCATTTT
TRBV27	NA	NA	TRBJ2-5	CASSLSIGGEETQYF	TGTGCCAGCAGTTTGAGCATAGGGGGAGAGGAGACCCAGTACTTC
TRBV11-1	NA	TRBD2	TRBJ2-5	CASTPTGRETQYF	TGTGCCAGCACCCCGACCGGGAGGGAGACCCAGTACTTC
TRBV30	NA	NA	TRBJ1-5	CAWSASSFDQPQHF	TGTGCCTGGAGTGCATCGAGTTTTGATCAGCCCCAGCATTTT
TRBV11-2	NA	TRBD2	TRBJ2-3	CASSGTNEDTQYF	TGTGCCAGCAGCGGGACTAATGAGGATACGCAGTATTTT
TRBV15	few	NA	TRBJ1-6	CATGSSYNSPLHF	TGTGCCACCGGGAGCTCCTATAATTCACCCCTCCACTTT
TRBV11-2	NA	NA	TRBJ2-7	CASSPLTGTSYEQYF	TGTGCCAGCAGCCCTCTGACAGGAACCTCCTACGAGCAGTACTTC
TRBV5-6	NA	TRBD2	TRBJ2-2	CASSLAGTSAGELFF	TGTGCCAGCAGCTTGGCCGGGACTAGCGCCGGGGAGCTGTTTTTT
TRBV24-1	NA	TRBD1	TRBJ1-5	CATSDSGQGKGQPQHF	TGTGCCACCAGTGACTCGGGACAGGGTAAGGGACAGCCCCAGCATTTT
TRBV5-6	NA	NA	TRBJ2-7	CASGRWGLQTSYEQYF	TGTGCCAGCGGGCGATGGGGACTCCAAACTTCTTACGAGCAGTACTTC
TRBV18	many	NA	TRBJ1-1	CASSPAGGQPNTEAFF	TGTGCCAGCTCACCGGCGGGAGGGCAGCCGAACACTGAAGCTTTCTTT
TRBV19	NA	NA	TRBJ2-2	CASSMSIDGELFF	TGTGCCAGTAGTATGTCTATAGACGGGGAGCTGTTTTTT
TRBV7-2	few	TRBD1	TRBJ2-3	CASSLVAGQGDTDTQYF	TGTGCCAGCAGCTTAGTAGCTGGACAGGGAGACACAGATACGCAGTATTTT
TRBV7-7	NA	TRBD2	TRBJ2-5	CASSPGTSGRETQYF	TGTGCCAGCAGCCCCGGGACTAGCGGGAGAGAGACCCAGTACTTC
TRBV7-9	NA	NA	TRBJ1-2	CASSPSSRDYGYTF	TGTGCCAGCAGTCCTTCCTCCAGGGACTATGGCTACACCTTC
TRBV4-1	NA	TRBD2	TRBJ2-1	CASSQPLAGGYNEQFF	TGCGCCAGCAGCCAACCACTAGCGGGGGGGTACAATGAGCAGTTCTTC
TRBV24-1	NA	TRBD1	TRBJ2-1	CATSESGTGNEQFF	TGTGCCACCAGTGAATCCGGGACAGGTAATGAGCAGTTCTTC
TRBV30	NA	NA	TRBJ1-5	CAWSGGAVNQPQHF	TGTGCCTGGAGTGGGGGCGCAGTCAATCAGCCCCAGCATTTT
TRBV2	once	NA	TRBJ1-1	CASSTGTMNTEAFF	TGTGCCAGCAGTACAGGGACAATGAACACTGAAGCTTTCTTT
TRBV2	NA	TRBD1	TRBJ2-3	CASSANRGSTDTQYF	TGTGCCAGCAGTGCGAACAGGGGTAGCACAGATACGCAGTATTTT
TRBV5-1	NA	TRBD2	TRBJ2-5	CASSLAGGGQETQYF	TGCGCCAGCAGCTTGGCGGGAGGGGGTCAAGAGACCCAGTACTTC
TRBV3-1/TRBV3-2	few	TRBD1	TRBJ1-5	CASSQQGAQPQHF	TGTGCCAGCAGCCAACAGGGGGCTCAGCCCCAGCATTTT
TRBV2	NA	TRBD1	TRBJ1-1	CASSQQTGDTEAFF	TGTGCCAGCAGTCAACAGACAGGGGACACTGAAGCTTTCTTT
TRBV10-3	once	TRBD2	TRBJ2-1	CAIKAGESYNEQFF	TGTGCCATCAAGGCGGGGGAGTCCTACAATGAGCAGTTCTTC
TRBV7-2	NA	TRBD2	TRBJ2-1	CASSLMSSGGHQFF	TGTGCCAGCAGCTTGATGTCTAGCGGGGGGCACCAGTTCTTC
TRBV5-1	many	NA	TRBJ2-2	CASSLSGANTGELFF	TGCGCCAGCAGCCTTAGCGGCGCGAACACCGGGGAGCTGTTTTTT
TRBV5-5	once	NA	TRBJ2-5	CASSFLVHQETQYF	TGTGCCAGCAGCTTTTTAGTGCATCAAGAGACCCAGTACTTC
TRBV7-3	few	TRBD2	TRBJ2-2	CASSLLSGVTTGELFF	TGTGCCAGCAGCCTACTTAGCGGGGTAACTACCGGGGAGCTGTTTTTT
TRBV6-6	NA	NA	TRBJ1-2	CASSYSTAQQSGYTF	TGTGCCAGCAGTTACTCGACAGCCCAACAAAGTGGCTACACCTTC
TRBV7-9	few	TRBD1	TRBJ1-3	CASRWDRGGNTIYF	TGTGCCAGCAGGTGGGACAGGGGCGGAAACACCATATATTTT
TRBV7-2	NA	TRBD1	TRBJ2-5	CASSLKTGGETQYF	TGTGCCAGCAGCTTAAAGACAGGGGGAGAGACCCAGTACTTC
TRBV10-3	NA	TRBD1	TRBJ2-6	CATRTGAGANVLTF	TGTGCCACCAGAACAGGGGCTGGGGCCAACGTCCTGACTTTC
TRBV6-6	NA	NA	TRBJ1-3	CASSSTRQVVGNTIYF	TGTGCCAGCAGTTCGACCCGACAGGTTGTTGGGAACACCATATATTTT
TRBV9	NA	NA	TRBJ2-3	CASSVSTLGTDTQYF	TGTGCCAGCAGCGTTTCGACACTGGGCACAGATACGCAGTATTTT
TRBV3-1/TRBV3-2	NA	NA	TRBJ1-2	CASSQDLSGSHGYTF	TGTGCCAGCAGCCAAGATCTTTCAGGGTCGCATGGCTACACCTTC
TRBV7-2	NA	NA	TRBJ2-7	CASSGGARLEQYF	TGTGCCAGCAGCGGGGGGGCTAGGCTCGAGCAGTACTTC
TRBV12-3/TRBV12-4	NA	TRBD1	TRBJ1-1	CASKRQGDEAFF	TGTGCCAGCAAGAGACAGGGCGATGAAGCTTTCTTT
TRBV9	NA	TRBD1	TRBJ1-2	CASRDRGLDANYGYTF	TGTGCCAGCAGAGACAGGGGGCTGGATGCTAACTATGGCTACACCTTC
TRBV7-9	few	TRBD1	TRBJ1-1	CASSLVGPGGTEAFF	TGTGCCAGCAGCTTAGTGGGACCAGGGGGCACTGAAGCTTTCTTT
TRBV12-5	NA	NA	TRBJ2-1	CASGLGLEGNEQFF	TGTGCTAGTGGTTTGGGACTAGAGGGCAATGAGCAGTTCTTC